The clone carrying this T cell receptor beta chain has only a few counts. The antigen is unknown. CDR1 is LGHNA and CDR2 is YSLEER in the germline V gene. The CDR3 has 15 amino acids. The data belong to a study of molecular identifiers for immune sequencing clone quantification. Previously described methods and listed TCR primers produced bulk TCR libraries. One entry per CDR3 protein results from TCRdb running MiXCR on the PCR reads. The top ten hold 0.81% of the sample, which has some 320,000 distinct CDR3 sequences, about a fifth seen once. Study outcomes and limitations: Among effectors, clones above 20 RNA copies held over 97% of molecules; among naive cells, under 1%.

The sorting of naive CD8 T cells used the CD8+CD4-CCR7+CD45RA+ phenotype. The J gene is TRBJ2-7, the V gene TRBV4-3; D unclear. The J call is in doubt because the DNA end fits TRBJ2-1 better. Source material: naive CD8+ T cells from blood, with Jurkat cell RNA spiked in. Subset specified: FACS-sorted CD8+CD4-CCR7+CD45RA+ naive T cells. The receptor was derived from a human donor in good health. Some libraries in this study had Jurkat cell RNA spiked in. CDR3 DNA sequence: TGCGCCAGCAGCCGGGAAGTTCTTCCGACCTACGAGCAGTTCTTC. As protein: CASSREVLPTYEQFF.